This TCR beta chain was retrieved from a study of CD8 T cells in ankylosing spondylitis. Study outcomes and limitations: As for the disease-linked clones, they showed a CD8+ phenotype and occurred at relatively low frequencies in peripheral blood. Reports say disease-linked clones showed up significantly more in matched ankylosing spondylitis synovial fluid. Some of the motif variants had earlier been found in reactive arthritis patients' fluid and blood. The study identified a TCR beta motif of several highly homologous variants that appeared characteristic of ankylosing spondylitis blood.

TCR beta libraries were made by quantitative 5'-RACE with molecular barcodes. TCRdb redid the calling of the 5' RACE reads with MiXCR, one entry per CDR3 protein. The sample lists 450,000 to 550,000 distinct CDR3 sequences; approximately 5% were seen once. At least ten counts were recorded for this clonotype. Its cognate antigen is unknown. Deletions cut 1 base from V and 6 bases from J, with 8 bases between. The CDR3 consists of 13 residues. CDR1 and CDR2 from the germline V gene are SGHVS and FQNEAQ. V usage is TRBV7-8 and J usage is TRBJ2-3; no clear D. The sample comprised blood, either unsorted or a sorted T cell fraction (not recorded which). This TCR came from a male donor with ankylosing spondylitis. The CDR3 protein is CASSLDQGDTQYF. In DNA, the CDR3 is TGTGCCAGCAGCTTAGATCAAGGGGATACGCAGTATTTT.